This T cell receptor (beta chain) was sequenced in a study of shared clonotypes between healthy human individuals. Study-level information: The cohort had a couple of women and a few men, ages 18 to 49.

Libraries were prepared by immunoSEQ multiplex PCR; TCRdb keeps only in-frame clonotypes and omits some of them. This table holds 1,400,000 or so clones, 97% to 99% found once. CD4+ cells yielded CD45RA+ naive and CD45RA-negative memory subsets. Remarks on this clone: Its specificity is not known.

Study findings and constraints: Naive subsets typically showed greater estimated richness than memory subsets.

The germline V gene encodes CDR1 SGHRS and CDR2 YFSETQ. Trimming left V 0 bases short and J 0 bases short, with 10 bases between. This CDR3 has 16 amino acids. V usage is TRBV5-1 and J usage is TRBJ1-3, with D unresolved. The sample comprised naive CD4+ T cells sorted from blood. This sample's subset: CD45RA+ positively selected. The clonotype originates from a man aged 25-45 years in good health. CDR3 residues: CASSLGVQNSGNTIYF. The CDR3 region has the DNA TGCGCCAGCAGCTTGGGCGTGCAGAACTCTGGAAACACCATATATTTT. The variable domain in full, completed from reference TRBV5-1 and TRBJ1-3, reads KAGVTQTPRYLIKTRGQQVTLSCSPISGHRSVSWYQQTPGQGLQFLFEYFSETQRNKGNFPGRFSGRQFSNSRSEMNVSTLELGDSALYLCASSLGVQNSGNTIYFGEGSWLTVV.